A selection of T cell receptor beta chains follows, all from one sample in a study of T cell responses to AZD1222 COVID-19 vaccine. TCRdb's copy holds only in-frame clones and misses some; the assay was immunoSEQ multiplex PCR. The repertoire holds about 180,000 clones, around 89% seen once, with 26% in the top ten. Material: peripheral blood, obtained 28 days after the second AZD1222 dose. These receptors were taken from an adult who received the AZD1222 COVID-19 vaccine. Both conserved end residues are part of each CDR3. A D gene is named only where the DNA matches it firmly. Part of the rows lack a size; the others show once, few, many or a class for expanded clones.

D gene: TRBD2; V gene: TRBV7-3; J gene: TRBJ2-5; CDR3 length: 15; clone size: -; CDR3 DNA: TGTGCCAGCAGCTCCCTAGCGGGAGGGCCAGAGACCCAGTACTTC; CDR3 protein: CASSSLAGGPETQYF
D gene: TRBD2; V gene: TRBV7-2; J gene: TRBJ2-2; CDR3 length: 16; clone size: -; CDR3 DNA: TGTGCCAGCAGCCGCCGGACTAGCGGGAAGGCCGGGGAGCTGTTTTTT; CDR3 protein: CASSRRTSGKAGELFF
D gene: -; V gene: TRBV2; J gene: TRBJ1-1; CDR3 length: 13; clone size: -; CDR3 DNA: TGTGCCAGCACCTACCAGGCAGGCGGTAAAGCTTTCTTT; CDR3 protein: CASTYQAGGKAFF
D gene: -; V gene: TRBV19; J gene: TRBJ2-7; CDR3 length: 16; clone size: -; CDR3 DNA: TGTGCCAGTAGTACCAACCCCCGAGGACGGCGCGGCGAGCAGTACTTC; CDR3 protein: CASSTNPRGRRGEQYF
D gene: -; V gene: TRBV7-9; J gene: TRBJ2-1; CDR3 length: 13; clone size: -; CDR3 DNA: TGTGCCAGCAGCCGGGACTCTAACAATGAGCAGTTCTTC; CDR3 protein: CASSRDSNNEQFF
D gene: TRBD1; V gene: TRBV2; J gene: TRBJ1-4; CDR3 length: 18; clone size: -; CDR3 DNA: TGTGCCAGCAGTGGTCGACAGGGGTCTTCTGCAACTAATGAAAAACTGTTTTTT; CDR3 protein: CASSGRQGSSATNEKLFF
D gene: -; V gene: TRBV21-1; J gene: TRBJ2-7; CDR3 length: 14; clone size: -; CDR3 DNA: TGTGCCAGCAGCAAACGGCCGGCAACCTACGAGCAGTACTTC; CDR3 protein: CASSKRPATYEQYF
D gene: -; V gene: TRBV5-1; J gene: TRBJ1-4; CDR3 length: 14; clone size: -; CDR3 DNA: TGCGCCAGCAGCCAGACACGGCCGGACGAAAAACTGTTTTTT; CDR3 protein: CASSQTRPDEKLFF
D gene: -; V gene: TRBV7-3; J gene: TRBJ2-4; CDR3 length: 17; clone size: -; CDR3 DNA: TGTGCCAGCAGCTTACCTACTAGAGGAGTAGCCAAAAACATTCAGTACTTC; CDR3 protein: CASSLPTRGVAKNIQYF
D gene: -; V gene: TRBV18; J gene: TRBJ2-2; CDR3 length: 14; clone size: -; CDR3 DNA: TGTGCCAGCTCACCCCAGCACCGCACCGGGGAGCTGTTTTTT; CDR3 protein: CASSPQHRTGELFF
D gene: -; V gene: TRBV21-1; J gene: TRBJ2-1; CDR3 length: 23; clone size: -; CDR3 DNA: TGTGCCAGCAGATTAAGAGGGAGTTGGGCTAGCGGGAGGCCTGCCCCGGTCTACAATGAGCAGTTCTTC; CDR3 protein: CASRLRGSWASGRPAPVYNEQFF
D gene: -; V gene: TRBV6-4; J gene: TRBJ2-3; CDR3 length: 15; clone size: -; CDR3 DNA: TGTGCCAGCAGTGAAACCCCATGGGGAGAGGATACGCAGTATTTT; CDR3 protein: CASSETPWGEDTQYF
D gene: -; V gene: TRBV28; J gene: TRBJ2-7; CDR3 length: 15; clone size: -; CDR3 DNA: TGTGCCAGCAGCTCACCGCCGGGCCGATTGGACGAGCAGTACTTC; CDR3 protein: CASSSPPGRLDEQYF
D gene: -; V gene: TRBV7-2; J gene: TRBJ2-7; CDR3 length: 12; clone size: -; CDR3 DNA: TGTGCCAGCAGCTTCCAGGGCTACGAGCAGTACTTC; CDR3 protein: CASSFQGYEQYF
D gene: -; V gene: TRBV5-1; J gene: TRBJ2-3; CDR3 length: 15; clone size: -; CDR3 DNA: TGCGCCAGCAGCTTGGCTTCCCCTACTACAGATACGCAGTATTTT; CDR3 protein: CASSLASPTTDTQYF
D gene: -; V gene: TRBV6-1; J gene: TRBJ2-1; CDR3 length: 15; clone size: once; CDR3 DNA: TGTGCCAGCAGTGAAGCCCGCAGTGGAGGAAATGAGCAGTTCTTC; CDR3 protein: CASSEARSGGNEQFF
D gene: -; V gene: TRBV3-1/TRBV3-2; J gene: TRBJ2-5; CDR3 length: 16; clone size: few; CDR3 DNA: TGTGCCAGCAGCCAAGATTGGTGGCGGGGCCGGGAGACCCAGTACTTC; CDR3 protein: CASSQDWWRGRETQYF
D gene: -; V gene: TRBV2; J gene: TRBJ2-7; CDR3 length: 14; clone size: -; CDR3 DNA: TGTGCCAGCAGTATAGGACCCCGGGGGAACGAGCAGTACTTC; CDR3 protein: CASSIGPRGNEQYF
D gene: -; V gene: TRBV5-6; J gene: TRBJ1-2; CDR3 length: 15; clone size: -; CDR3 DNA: TGTGCCAGCAGCTTGGCCACCTCGAAGGACTATGGCTACACCTTC; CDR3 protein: CASSLATSKDYGYTF
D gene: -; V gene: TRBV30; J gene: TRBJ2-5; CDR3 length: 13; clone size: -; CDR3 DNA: TGTGCCTGGAATCGAGCCCACCAAGAGACCCAGTACTTC; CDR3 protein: CAWNRAHQETQYF
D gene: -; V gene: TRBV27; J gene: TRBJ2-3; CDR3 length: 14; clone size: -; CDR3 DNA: TGTGCCAGCACCCTCTCGCCCAGCACAGATACGCAGTATTTT; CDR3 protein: CASTLSPSTDTQYF
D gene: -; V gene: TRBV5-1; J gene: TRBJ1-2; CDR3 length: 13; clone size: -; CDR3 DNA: TGCGCCAGCAGCTTTTCGGGAGCCTATGGCTACACCTTC; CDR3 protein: CASSFSGAYGYTF
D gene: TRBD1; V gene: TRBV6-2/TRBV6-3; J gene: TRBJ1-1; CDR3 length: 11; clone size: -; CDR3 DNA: TGTGCCAGCAGCACAGGGGGTGAAGCTTTCTTT; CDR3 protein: CASSTGGEAFF
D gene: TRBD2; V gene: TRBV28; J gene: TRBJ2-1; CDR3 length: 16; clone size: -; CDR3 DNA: TGTGCCAGCAGTACCCCGGCTAGCGGGTTTCACAATGAGCAGTTCTTC; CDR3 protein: CASSTPASGFHNEQFF
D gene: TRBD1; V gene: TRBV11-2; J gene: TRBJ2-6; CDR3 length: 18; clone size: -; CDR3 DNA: TGTGCCAGGTCCTTCCCCCACAGGGGCCTCCTAGGGGCCAACGTCCTGACTTTC; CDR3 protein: CARSFPHRGLLGANVLTF
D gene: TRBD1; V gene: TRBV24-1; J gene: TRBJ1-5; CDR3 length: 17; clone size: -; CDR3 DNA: TGTGCCACCAGTGACACCGGGACAGATACTAGCAATCAGCCCCAGCATTTT; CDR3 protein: CATSDTGTDTSNQPQHF
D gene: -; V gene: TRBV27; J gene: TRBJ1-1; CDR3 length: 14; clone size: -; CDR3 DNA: TGTGCCAGCAGTCGGGTTACAGACTACACTGAAGCTTTCTTT; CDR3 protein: CASSRVTDYTEAFF
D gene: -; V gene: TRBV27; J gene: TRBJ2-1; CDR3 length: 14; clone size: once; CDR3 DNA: TGTGCCAGCAGTCAAGGACCCTTAAACAATGAGCAGTTCTTC; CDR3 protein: CASSQGPLNNEQFF
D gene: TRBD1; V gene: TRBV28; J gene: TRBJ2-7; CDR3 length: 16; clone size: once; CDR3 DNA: TGTGCCAGCAGTTTAGGCACGAGACAGGGGCTGGGCGAGCAGTACTTC; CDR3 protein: CASSLGTRQGLGEQYF
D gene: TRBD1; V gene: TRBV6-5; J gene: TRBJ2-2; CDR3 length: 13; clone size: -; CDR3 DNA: TGTGCCAGCACGGGACAGGTACACAGCGGGCTGTTTTTT; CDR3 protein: CASTGQVHSGLFF
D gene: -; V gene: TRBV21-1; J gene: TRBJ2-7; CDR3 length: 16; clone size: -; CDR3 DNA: TGTGCCAGCAGCAAAACGACCACTAGCATGTCCTACGAGCAGTACTTC; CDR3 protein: CASSKTTTSMSYEQYF
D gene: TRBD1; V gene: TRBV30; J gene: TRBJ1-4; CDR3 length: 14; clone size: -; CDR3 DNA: TGTGCCTGGACCACCGGGACAGGGGTTGAAAAACTGTTTTTT; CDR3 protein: CAWTTGTGVEKLFF
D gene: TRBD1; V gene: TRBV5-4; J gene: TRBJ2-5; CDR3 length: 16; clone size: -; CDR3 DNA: TGTGCCAGCAAGATCGTCGGACAGGGTGGTAAGGAGACCCAGTACTTC; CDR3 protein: CASKIVGQGGKETQYF
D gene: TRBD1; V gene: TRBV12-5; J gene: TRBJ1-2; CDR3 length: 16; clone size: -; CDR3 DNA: TGTGCTAGTGGTTTGGTTAACTCAGGGGGCGGCTATGGCTACACCTTC; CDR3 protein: CASGLVNSGGGYGYTF
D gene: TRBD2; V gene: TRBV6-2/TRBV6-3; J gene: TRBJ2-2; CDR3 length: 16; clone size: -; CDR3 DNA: TGTGCCAGCAGCATGACTAGCGGGAGTCGGACCGGGGAGCTGTTTTTT; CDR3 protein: CASSMTSGSRTGELFF
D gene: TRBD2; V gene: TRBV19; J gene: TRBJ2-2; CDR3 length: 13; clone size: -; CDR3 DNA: TGTGCCAGCAGGACTAGAAACACCGGGGAGCTGTTTTTT; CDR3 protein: CASRTRNTGELFF
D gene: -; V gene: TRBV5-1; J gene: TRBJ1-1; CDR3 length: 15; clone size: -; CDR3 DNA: TGCGCCAGCAGCTTGAGGGGGAATGAGAACACTGAAGCTTTCTTT; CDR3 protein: CASSLRGNENTEAFF
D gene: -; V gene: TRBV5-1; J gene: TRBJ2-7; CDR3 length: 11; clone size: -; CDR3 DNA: TGCGCCAGCAGCCCCGGGGTGGGGCAGTACTTC; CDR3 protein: CASSPGVGQYF
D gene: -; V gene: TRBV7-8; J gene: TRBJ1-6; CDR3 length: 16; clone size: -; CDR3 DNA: TGTGCCAGCAGCTTAGTTCTCCTAAGTAGGAATTCACCCCTCCACTTT; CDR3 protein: CASSLVLLSRNSPLHF
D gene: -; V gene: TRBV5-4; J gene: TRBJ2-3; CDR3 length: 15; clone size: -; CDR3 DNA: TGTGCCAGCAGTCCCACAGGGTCTCGCGGGGATACGCAGTATTTT; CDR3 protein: CASSPTGSRGDTQYF
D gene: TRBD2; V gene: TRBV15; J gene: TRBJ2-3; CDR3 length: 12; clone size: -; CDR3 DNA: TGTGCCACTACGGGACTAGCTGATACGCAGTATTTT; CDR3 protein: CATTGLADTQYF
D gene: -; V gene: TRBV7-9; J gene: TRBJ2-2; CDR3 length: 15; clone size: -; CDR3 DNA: TGTGCCAGCAGCCCGTATGCTGTGAACACCGGGGAGCTGTTTTTT; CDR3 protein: CASSPYAVNTGELFF
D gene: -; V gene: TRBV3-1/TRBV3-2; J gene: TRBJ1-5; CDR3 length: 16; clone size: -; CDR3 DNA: TGTGCCAGCAGCCCACCCCCGACAGCCAGCAATCAGCCCCAGCATTTT; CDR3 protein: CASSPPPTASNQPQHF
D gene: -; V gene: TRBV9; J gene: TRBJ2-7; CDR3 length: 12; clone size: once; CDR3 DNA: TGTGCCAGCAGCGTAGATTTGGGCGAGCAGTACTTC; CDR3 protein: CASSVDLGEQYF
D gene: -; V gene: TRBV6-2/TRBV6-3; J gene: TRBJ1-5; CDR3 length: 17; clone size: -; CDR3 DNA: TGTGCCAGCAGCCCCAAAATCGCCCAGGAGAGCAATCAGCCCCAGCATTTT; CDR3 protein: CASSPKIAQESNQPQHF
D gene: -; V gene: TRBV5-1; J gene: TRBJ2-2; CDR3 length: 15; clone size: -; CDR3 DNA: TGCGCCAGCAGAATTACAGGGCCCAACACCGGGGAGCTGTTTTTT; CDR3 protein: CASRITGPNTGELFF
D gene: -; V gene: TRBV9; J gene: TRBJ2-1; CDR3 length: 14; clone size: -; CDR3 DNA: TGTGCCAGCAGCCTCACTGGCTCCTACAATGAGCAGTTCTTC; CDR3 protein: CASSLTGSYNEQFF
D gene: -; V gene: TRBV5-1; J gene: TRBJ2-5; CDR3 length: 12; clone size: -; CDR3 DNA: TGCGCCAGCAGCTTGGGACGGGAATCCCAGTACTTC; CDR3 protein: CASSLGRESQYF
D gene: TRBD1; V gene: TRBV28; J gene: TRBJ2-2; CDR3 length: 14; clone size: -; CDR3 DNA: TGTGCCAGCACGGGGACAGGGAGGACCGGGGAGCTGTTTTTT; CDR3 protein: CASTGTGRTGELFF
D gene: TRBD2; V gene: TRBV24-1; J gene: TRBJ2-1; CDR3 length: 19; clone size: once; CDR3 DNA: TGTGCCACCAGTGATTTGCAAGTAAGTGGTGGGAGGGCCCACAATGAGCAGTTCTTC; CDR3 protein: CATSDLQVSGGRAHNEQFF
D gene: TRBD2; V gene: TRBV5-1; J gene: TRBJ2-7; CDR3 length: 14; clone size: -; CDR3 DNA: TGCGCCAGCAGCGGAAGAGCGGGAGAACTCGAGCAGTACTTC; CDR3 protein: CASSGRAGELEQYF
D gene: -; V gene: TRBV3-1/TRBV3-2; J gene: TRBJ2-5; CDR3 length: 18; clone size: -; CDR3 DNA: TGTGCCAGCAGCCAAGCTTTTCAGGGCCCTCGTCTATCGGAGACCCAGTACTTC; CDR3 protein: CASSQAFQGPRLSETQYF
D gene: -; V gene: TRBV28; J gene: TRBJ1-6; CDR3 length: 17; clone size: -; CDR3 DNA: TGTGCCAGCAGTTTGATACAAGGAACAGCTAATAATTCACCCCTCCACTTT; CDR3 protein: CASSLIQGTANNSPLHF
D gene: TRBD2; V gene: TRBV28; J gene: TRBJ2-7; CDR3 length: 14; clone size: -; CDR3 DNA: TGTGCCAGCCAAAAAGCCGGGGGGTCCTACGAGCAGTACTTC; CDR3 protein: CASQKAGGSYEQYF
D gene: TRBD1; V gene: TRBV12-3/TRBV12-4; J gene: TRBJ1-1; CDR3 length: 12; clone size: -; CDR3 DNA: TGTGCCAGCAGTTCTAATCAGGGGGGAGCTTTCTTT; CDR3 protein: CASSSNQGGAFF
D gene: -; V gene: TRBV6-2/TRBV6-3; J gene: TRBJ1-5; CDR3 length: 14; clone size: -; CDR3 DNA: TGTGCCAGCAGTTACTTCGACAGCAATCAGCCCCAGCATTTT; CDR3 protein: CASSYFDSNQPQHF